Each of the 3 T cell receptor beta chains below was sequenced from the same sample in a study of T-cell memory formation after mild COVID-19. TCRdb called the 5' RACE reads again in MiXCR, with one record for every CDR3 protein. The sample shows 140,000 to 150,000 distinct CDR3 sequences, roughly 24% of them seen only once. The sample was PBMCs or a T cell subset sorted from them (not recorded which). These receptors were taken from an adult woman who had mild COVID-19 (a few samples of this study predate the infection). Cell type and time point are not known.

This clonotype was counted once. This chain uses TRBV7-9 with TRBJ2-1; possibly TRBD1 for D (5 bases). In germline, CDR1 is SEHNR, CDR2 FQNEAQ (reference sequence). Trimming stripped 6 bases from V and 6 bases from J, with 15 bases between. This CDR3 has 14 residues. The CDR3 loop is CASRRSKGPNEQFF. The CDR3 DNA sequence: TGTGCCAGCAGACGGTCTAAGGGGCCCAATGAGCAGTTCTTC. Full variable domain (missing parts from reference TRBV7-9 and TRBJ2-1): DTGVSQNPRHKITKRGQNVTFRCDPISEHNRLYWYRQTLGQGPEFLTYFQNEAQLEKSRLLSDRFSAERPKGSFSTLEIQRTEQGDSAMYLCASRRSKGPNEQFFGPGTRLTVL.

This clonotype was seen a handful of times. V is TRBV20-1 and J is TRBJ2-1; 8 positions agree with TRBD1. This CDR3 has 16 amino acids. Germline V gives CDR1 DFQATT, CDR2 SNEGSKA (reference sequence). V dropped 5 bases and J dropped 3; count of bases not matched to a gene: 12. For the CDR3, the DNA is TGCAGTGCTCCCCATTCGACAGGGGACGTCTACAATGAGCAGTTCTTC. Its translation is CSAPHSTGDVYNEQFF.

This chain joins TRBV7-9 and TRBJ2-5; 7 nucleotides match TRBD1. After removal of 5 bases from V and 2 bases from J, the junction contained 11 bases not matched to a gene. The CDR3 runs 16 residues. Germline CDR1 SEHNR, CDR2 FQNEAQ (reference sequence). CDR3 nucleotides: TGTGCCAGCAGCCCCGGCGACAGGGCTATTCAAGAGACCCAGTACTTC. Its protein is CASSPGDRAIQETQYF.